The T cell receptor beta chain described here comes from a study of PD-L1 blockade in urothelial cancer. This clone was recorded a few times. V was clipped by 4 bases and J by 3 bases; unmatched bases: 5. This CDR3 is built from 14 residues. Germline values: CDR1 PRHDT, CDR2 FYEKMQ (reference sequence). Libraries were prepared by immunoSEQ multiplex PCR; TCRdb keeps only in-frame clonotypes and omits some of them. The sample has roughly 95,000 clones; 80% to 90% are singletons. Time point given: pretreatment peripheral blood. The source of this sequence is a man aged 55 to 70 with urothelial cancer. J is TRBJ2-7 and V is TRBV13; 8 nucleotides align to TRBD2. This material consisted of PBMCs, taken around atezolizumab (anti-PD-L1) treatment. The CDR3 reads CASSSSSGSYEQYF. In DNA, the CDR3 is TGTGCCAGCAGCTCCTCAAGCGGGAGCTACGAGCAGTACTTC.